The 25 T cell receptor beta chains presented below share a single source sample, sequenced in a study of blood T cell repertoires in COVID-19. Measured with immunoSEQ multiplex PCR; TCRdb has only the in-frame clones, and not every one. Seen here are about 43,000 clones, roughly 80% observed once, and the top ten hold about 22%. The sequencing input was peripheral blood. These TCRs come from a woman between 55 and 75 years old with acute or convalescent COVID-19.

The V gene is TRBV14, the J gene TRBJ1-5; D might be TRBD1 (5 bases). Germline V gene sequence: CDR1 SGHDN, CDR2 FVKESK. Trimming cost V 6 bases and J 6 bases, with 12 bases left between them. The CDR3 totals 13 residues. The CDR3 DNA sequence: TGTGCCAGCAGTCAGGGTACCGGTCAGCCCCAGCATTTT. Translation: CASSQGTGQPQHF.

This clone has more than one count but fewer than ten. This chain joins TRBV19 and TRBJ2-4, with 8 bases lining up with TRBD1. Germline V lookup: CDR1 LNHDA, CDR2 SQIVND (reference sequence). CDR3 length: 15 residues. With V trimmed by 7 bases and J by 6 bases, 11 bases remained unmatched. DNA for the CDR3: TGTGCCAGTACCACCTCCCCAGGGGGCGCAAACATTCAGTACTTC. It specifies CASTTSPGGANIQYF.

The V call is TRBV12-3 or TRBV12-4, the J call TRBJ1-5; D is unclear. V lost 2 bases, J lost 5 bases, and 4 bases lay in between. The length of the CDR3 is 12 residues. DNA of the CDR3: TGTGCCAGCAGTTTACCTGATCAGCCCCAGCATTTT. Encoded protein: CASSLPDQPQHF.

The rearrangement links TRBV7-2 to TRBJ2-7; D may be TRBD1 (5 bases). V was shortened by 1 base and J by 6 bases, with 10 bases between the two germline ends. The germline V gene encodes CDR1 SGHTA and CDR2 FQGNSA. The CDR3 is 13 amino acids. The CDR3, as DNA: TGTGCCAGCAGCTTAGAACAGGCTTTCGAGCAGTACTTC. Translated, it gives CASSLEQAFEQYF.

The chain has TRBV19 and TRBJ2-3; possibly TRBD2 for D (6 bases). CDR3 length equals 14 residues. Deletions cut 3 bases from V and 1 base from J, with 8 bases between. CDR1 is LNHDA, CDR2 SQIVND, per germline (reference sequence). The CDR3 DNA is TGTGCCAGTAGTATGACGGGAGGCACAGATACGCAGTATTTT. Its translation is CASSMTGGTDTQYF.

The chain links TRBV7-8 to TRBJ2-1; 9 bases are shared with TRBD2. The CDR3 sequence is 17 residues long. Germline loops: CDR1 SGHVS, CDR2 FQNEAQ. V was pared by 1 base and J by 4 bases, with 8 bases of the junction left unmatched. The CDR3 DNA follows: TGTGCCAGCAGCTTAGGAGAGAGCGGGGGGAGATACAATGAGCAGTTCTTC. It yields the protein CASSLGESGGRYNEQFF.

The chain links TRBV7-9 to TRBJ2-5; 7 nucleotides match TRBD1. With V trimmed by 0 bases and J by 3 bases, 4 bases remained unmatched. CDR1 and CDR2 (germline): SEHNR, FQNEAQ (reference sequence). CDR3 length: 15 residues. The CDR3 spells CASSLAATGEETQYF. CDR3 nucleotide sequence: TGTGCCAGCAGCTTAGCGGCAACAGGGGAAGAGACCCAGTACTTC.

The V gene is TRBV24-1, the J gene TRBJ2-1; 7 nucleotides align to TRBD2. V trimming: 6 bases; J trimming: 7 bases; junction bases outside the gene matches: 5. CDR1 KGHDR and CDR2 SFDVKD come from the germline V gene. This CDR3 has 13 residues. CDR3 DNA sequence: TGTGCCACCAGTCTGGGGAGGGGAAATGAGCAGTTCTTC. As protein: CATSLGRGNEQFF.

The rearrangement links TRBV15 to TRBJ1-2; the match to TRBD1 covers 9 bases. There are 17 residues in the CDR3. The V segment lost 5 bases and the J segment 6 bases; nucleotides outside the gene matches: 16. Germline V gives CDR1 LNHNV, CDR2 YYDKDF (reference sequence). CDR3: CATSDRDREAAVDGYTF. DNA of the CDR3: TGTGCCACCAGCGACCGGGACAGGGAAGCGGCGGTCGATGGCTACACCTTC.

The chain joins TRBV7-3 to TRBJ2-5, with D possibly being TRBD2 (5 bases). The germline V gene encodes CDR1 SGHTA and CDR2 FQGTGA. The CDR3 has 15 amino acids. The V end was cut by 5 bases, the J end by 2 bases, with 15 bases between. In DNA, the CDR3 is TGTGCCAGCAGCCCCGGGTTCGGGGTTCAAGAGACCCAGTACTTC. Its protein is CASSPGFGVQETQYF.

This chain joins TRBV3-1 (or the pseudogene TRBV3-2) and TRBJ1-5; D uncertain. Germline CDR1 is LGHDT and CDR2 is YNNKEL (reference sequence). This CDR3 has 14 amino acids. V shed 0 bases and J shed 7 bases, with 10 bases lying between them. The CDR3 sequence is CASSQDSGQQPQHF. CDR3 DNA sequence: TGTGCCAGCAGCCAAGATTCAGGTCAACAGCCCCAGCATTTT.

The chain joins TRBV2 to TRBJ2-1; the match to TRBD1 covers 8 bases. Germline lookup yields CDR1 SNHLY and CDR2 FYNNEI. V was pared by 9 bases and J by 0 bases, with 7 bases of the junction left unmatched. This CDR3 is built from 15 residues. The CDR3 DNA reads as TGTGCCAGTGAAAAGGACAGGGCCTCCTACAATGAGCAGTTCTTC. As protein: CASEKDRASYNEQFF.

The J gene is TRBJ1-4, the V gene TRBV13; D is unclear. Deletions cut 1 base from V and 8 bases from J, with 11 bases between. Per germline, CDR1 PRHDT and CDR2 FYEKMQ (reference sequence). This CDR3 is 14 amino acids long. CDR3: CASSLAGGREKLFF. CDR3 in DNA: TGTGCCAGCAGCTTAGCGGGAGGGAGAGAAAAACTGTTTTTT.

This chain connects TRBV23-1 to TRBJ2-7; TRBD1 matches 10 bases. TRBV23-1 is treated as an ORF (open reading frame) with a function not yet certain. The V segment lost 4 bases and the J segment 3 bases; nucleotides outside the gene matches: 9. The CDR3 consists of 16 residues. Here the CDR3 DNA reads TGCGCCAGCAGTCCCGAAGGACAGGGGGTCAACTACGAGCAGTACTTC. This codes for CASSPEGQGVNYEQYF.

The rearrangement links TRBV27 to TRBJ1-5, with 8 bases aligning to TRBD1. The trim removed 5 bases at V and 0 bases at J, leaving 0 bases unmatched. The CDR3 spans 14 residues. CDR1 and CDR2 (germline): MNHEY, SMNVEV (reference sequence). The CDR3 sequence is CASSGQGSNQPQHF. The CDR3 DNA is TGTGCCAGCAGTGGACAGGGTAGCAATCAGCCCCAGCATTTT.

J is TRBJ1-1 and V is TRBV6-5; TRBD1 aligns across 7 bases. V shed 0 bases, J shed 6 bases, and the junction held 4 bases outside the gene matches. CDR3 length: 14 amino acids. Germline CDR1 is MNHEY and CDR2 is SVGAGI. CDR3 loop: CASSYSRDRAEAFF. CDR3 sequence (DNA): TGTGCCAGCAGTTACTCGAGGGACAGAGCTGAAGCTTTCTTT.

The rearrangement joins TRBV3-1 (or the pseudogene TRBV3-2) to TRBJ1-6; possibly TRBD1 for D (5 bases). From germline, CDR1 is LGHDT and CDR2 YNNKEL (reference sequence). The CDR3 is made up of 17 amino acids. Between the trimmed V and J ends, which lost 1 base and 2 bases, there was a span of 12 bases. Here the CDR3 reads CASSQVTGDPYNSPLHF. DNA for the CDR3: TGTGCCAGCAGCCAAGTAACGGGGGACCCCTATAATTCACCCCTCCACTTT.

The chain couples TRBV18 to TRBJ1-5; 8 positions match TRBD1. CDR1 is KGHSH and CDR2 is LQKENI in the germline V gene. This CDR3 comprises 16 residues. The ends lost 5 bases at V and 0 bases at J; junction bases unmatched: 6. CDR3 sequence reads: CASSSEQGDSNQPQHF. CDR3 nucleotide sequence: TGTGCCAGCTCATCAGAACAGGGGGATAGCAATCAGCCCCAGCATTTT.

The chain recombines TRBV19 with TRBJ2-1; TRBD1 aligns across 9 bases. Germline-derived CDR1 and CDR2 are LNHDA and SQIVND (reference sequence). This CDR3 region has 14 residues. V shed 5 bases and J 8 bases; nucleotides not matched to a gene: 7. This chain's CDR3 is CASSPGQGWDEQFF. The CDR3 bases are TGTGCCAGTAGTCCAGGACAGGGGTGGGATGAGCAGTTCTTC.

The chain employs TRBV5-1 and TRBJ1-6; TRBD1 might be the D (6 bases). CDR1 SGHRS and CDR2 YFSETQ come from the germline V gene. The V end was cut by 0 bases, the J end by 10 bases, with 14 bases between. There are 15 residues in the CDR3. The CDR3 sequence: CASSLDPGVESPLHF. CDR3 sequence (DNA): TGCGCCAGCAGCTTGGATCCAGGGGTAGAATCACCCCTCCACTTT.

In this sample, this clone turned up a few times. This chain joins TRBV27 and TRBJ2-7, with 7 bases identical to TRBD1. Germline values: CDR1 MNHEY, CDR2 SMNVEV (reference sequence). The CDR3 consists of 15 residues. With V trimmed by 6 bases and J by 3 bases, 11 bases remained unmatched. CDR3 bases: TGTGCCAGCAGACGGCCGGGACAGTTTAACTACGAGCAGTACTTC. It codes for CASRRPGQFNYEQYF.

The CDR3 loop is CASGGGLYFEQYF. The DNA for the CDR3 is TGTGCCAGCGGGGGGGGGCTCTATTTCGAGCAGTACTTC. This chain links TRBV2 with TRBJ2-7, with a tentative D call TRBD2 (7 bases). Germline lookup yields CDR1 SNHLY and CDR2 FYNNEI. The CDR3 loop spans 13 amino acids. The germline V and J ends were trimmed by 8 bases and 6 bases, with 17 bases remaining between them.

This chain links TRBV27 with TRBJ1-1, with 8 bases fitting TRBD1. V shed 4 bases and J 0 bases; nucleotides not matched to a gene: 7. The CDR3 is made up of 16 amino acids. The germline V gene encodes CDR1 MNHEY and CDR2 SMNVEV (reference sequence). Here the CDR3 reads CASSSTGGYMNTEAFF. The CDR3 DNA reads TGTGCCAGCAGTTCTACAGGGGGGTACATGAACACTGAAGCTTTCTTT.

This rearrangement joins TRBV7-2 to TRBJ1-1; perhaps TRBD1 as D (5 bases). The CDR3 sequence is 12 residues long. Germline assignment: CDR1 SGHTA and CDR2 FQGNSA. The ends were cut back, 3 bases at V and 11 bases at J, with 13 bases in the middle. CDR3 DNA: TGTGCCAGCAGCTTTGCCGGGACTGGGGCTTTCTTT. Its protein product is CASSFAGTGAFF.

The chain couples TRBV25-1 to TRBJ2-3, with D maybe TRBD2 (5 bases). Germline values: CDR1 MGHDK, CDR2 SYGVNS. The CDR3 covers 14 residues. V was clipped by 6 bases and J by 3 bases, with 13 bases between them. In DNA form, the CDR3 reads TGTGCCAGCAGCCGAGGAGCGGCTACAGATACGCAGTATTTT. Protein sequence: CASSRGAATDTQYF.